These 29 T cell receptor beta chains were all obtained from the same sample, sequenced in a study of blood T cell repertoires in COVID-19. Clones were read by immunoSEQ multiplex PCR, and TCRdb kept only the in-frame ones, dropping some. Found here are over 120,000 clones, 75% to 80% of them singletons; the top ten hold roughly 9%. The specimen sequenced was peripheral blood. Every receptor here comes from a woman aged 50 to 60 with active or convalescent COVID-19.

This sequence joins TRBV19 and TRBJ2-1, with a possible D match to TRBD2 (6 bases). Trimming shortened V by 6 bases and J by 10 bases, and 16 bases separated the two germline ends. CDR1 is LNHDA and CDR2 is SQIVND in the germline V gene (reference sequence). This CDR3 is built from 13 residues. In DNA, the CDR3 is TGTGCCAGTAGGGAGGGGACCGTCAACGAGCAGTTCTTC. Its protein is CASREGTVNEQFF.

This chain uses TRBV6-5 with TRBJ1-2; unclear D gene. The CDR3 is 16 residues long. Looked up from germline, CDR1 is MNHEY and CDR2 is SVGAGI. V lost 0 bases and J 7 bases, leaving 18 bases between the germline ends. CDR3 region: CASSYSGERRGSGYTF. The CDR3 region has the DNA TGTGCCAGCAGTTACTCGGGTGAGCGGCGTGGAAGTGGCTACACCTTC.

This clone was counted only a few times. The V call is TRBV11-2, the J call TRBJ2-1, with 12 bases matching TRBD2. V lost 5 bases to trimming and J lost 6 bases; unmatched junction nucleotides: 8. The V gene's germline CDR1 is SGHAT and CDR2 FQNNGV. The length of the CDR3 is 16 residues. The CDR3 DNA sequence: TGTGCCAGCAGCAAACGGACTAGCGGGGAATTCAATGAGCAGTTCTTC. This translates into CASSKRTSGEFNEQFF.

The gene calls are TRBV3-1 (or the pseudogene TRBV3-2) and TRBJ1-5, with TRBD1 matching over 8 bases. The V gene end was trimmed by 3 bases and the J gene end by 6 bases; junction bases not matched to a gene: 4. The germline CDR1 and CDR2 sequences are LGHDT and YNNKEL (reference sequence). CDR3 length: 14 amino acids. CDR3 nucleotide sequence: TGTGCCAGCAGCCATGGACAGGGCGGTCAGCCCCAGCATTTT. Amino acids: CASSHGQGGQPQHF.

V is TRBV19 and J is TRBJ2-7; 8 nucleotides agree with TRBD2. V lost 3 bases and J lost 0; bases outside the gene matches: 4. This CDR3 is 15 amino acids long. Germline assignment: CDR1 LNHDA and CDR2 SQIVND (reference sequence). In DNA form, the CDR3 reads TGTGCCAGTAGTATTAAGCGGGGGTTCTCCTACGAGCAGTACTTC. Protein sequence: CASSIKRGFSYEQYF. Combining the CDR3 with reference TRBV19 and TRBJ2-7 gives the whole variable domain DGGITQSPKYLFRKEGQNVTLSCEQNLNHDAMYWYRQDPGQGLRLIYYSQIVNDFQKGDIAEGYSVSREKKESFPLTVTSAQKNPTAFYLCASSIKRGFSYEQYFGPGTRLTVT.

This rearrangement joins TRBV9 to TRBJ1-1, with a possible D match to TRBD1 (6 bases). V was shortened by 0 bases and J by 3 bases, with 12 bases between the two germline ends. CDR3 length: 15 amino acids. CDR1 SGDLS and CDR2 YYNGEE come from the germline V gene. The CDR3 DNA reads TGTGCCAGCAGCGTAGGGCCAGGGGCGGACACTGAAGCTTTCTTT. It encodes CASSVGPGADTEAFF.

This clone was found a few times. The chain uses TRBV3-1 (or the pseudogene TRBV3-2) and TRBJ1-2; D gene uncertain. Germline CDR1 LGHDT, CDR2 YNNKEL (reference sequence). This CDR3 comprises 15 residues. V was shortened by 0 bases and J by 2 bases, with 10 bases between the two germline ends. CDR3 loop: CASSQDGLTNYGYTF. The CDR3 region has the DNA TGTGCCAGCAGCCAAGATGGACTGACCAACTATGGCTACACCTTC.

The V and J genes are TRBV7-9 and TRBJ2-1, with 10 bases lining up with TRBD2. Germline V gene lookup returns CDR1 SEHNR and CDR2 FQNEAQ (reference sequence). V was clipped by 2 bases and J by 2 bases; unmatched bases: 3. This CDR3 spans 16 amino acids. The CDR3 loop reads CASSLNSGRTYNEQFF. The CDR3 DNA sequence: TGTGCCAGCAGCTTAAATAGCGGGAGGACCTACAATGAGCAGTTCTTC.

About this clone itself: Other nucleotide sequences from this sample produce the same CDR3. V usage is TRBV7-9 and J usage is TRBJ1-2; 7 bases match TRBD1. Germline CDR1 is SEHNR and CDR2 is FQNEAQ (reference sequence). There are 12 residues in the CDR3. The V gene end was trimmed by 5 bases and the J gene end by 8 bases; junction bases not matched to a gene: 5. The CDR3 DNA follows: TGTGCCAGCAGCCCGACAGGGCACGGCTACACCTTC. Its protein is CASSPTGHGYTF.

This clone was counted between two and nine times. This chain joins TRBV5-8 and TRBJ1-1; 10 nucleotides line up with TRBD1. Germline V gene lookup returns CDR1 SGHTS and CDR2 YDEGEE. J gave up 4 bases and V 0 bases, and 0 bases lay outside the gene matches. This CDR3 comprises 14 residues. This chain's CDR3 is CASSLGTGGTEAFF. The CDR3 DNA sequence: TGTGCCAGCAGCTTGGGGACAGGGGGCACTGAAGCTTTCTTT.

The V call is TRBV9, the J call TRBJ2-1; tentative D call: TRBD2 (6 bases). The germline V gene has CDR1 SGDLS and CDR2 YYNGEE. V gave up 4 bases and J gave up 8 bases, with 16 bases separating them. The CDR3 spans 14 residues. CDR3 nucleotides: TGTGCCAGCAGCCCGAGACTAGGATTGGATGAGCAGTTCTTC. Protein product: CASSPRLGLDEQFF.

The chain has TRBV15 and TRBJ2-3, with D possibly matching TRBD2 (6 bases). CDR1 LNHNV and CDR2 YYDKDF come from the germline V gene (reference sequence). This CDR3 is 17 amino acids long. V shed 4 bases and J shed 2 bases, with 19 bases lying between them. The CDR3 DNA sequence: TGTGCCACCAGCAAGGGAGAGGTGGGACTCCCCACAGATACGCAGTATTTT. Encoded protein: CATSKGEVGLPTDTQYF.

Many counts were recorded for this clone. V is TRBV6-2 or TRBV6-3 and J is TRBJ2-7; TRBD1 matches at 9 bases. V lost 6 bases to trimming and J lost 6 bases; unmatched junction nucleotides: 6. Germline V lookup: CDR1 MNHEY, CDR2 SVGEGT. The CDR3 has 13 residues. The CDR3 sequence is CASSPGTGSEQYF. DNA of the CDR3: TGTGCCAGCAGCCCCGGGACAGGGAGCGAGCAGTACTTC.

V and J are TRBV6-5 and TRBJ2-7, with 13 bases aligning to TRBD2. CDR3 length: 15 residues. Per germline, CDR1 MNHEY and CDR2 SVGAGI. J was trimmed by 3 bases and V by 6 bases; bases with no gene match: 5. CDR3 loop: CASRGLAGANYEQYF. DNA for the CDR3: TGTGCCAGCAGAGGACTAGCGGGGGCGAACTACGAGCAGTACTTC.

The gene calls are TRBV15 and TRBJ1-5, with 8 nucleotides matching TRBD1. J lost 7 bases, V lost 2 bases, and 13 bases had no gene match. CDR1 is LNHNV, CDR2 YYDKDF, per germline (reference sequence). CDR3 length equals 17 residues. DNA of the CDR3: TGTGCCACCAGCAGATTTGGTCGTTCAGACAGGGGACAGCCCCAGCATTTT. Amino acid sequence: CATSRFGRSDRGQPQHF.

The gene calls are TRBV3-1 (or the pseudogene TRBV3-2) and TRBJ2-7; 9 bases align to TRBD1. Germline CDR1 and CDR2: LGHDT and YNNKEL (reference sequence). The CDR3 length is 17 residues. Unmatched junction bases numbered 14, after V lost 2 bases and J lost 6 bases. Here the CDR3 DNA reads TGTGCCAGCAGCCAACCCCTACAGGGGGCGCGAAAGGCCGAGCAGTACTTC. Translation gives CASSQPLQGARKAEQYF.

CDR3 sequence: CAWSTGLDPGELFF. CDR3 DNA: TGTGCCTGGAGTACAGGACTAGACCCCGGGGAGCTGTTTTTT. The chain is built from TRBV30 and TRBJ2-2; 7 nucleotides match TRBD2. The CDR3 totals 14 residues. Looked up from germline, CDR1 is GTSNPN and CDR2 is SVGIG (reference sequence). V shed 2 bases, J shed 6 bases, and the junction held 6 bases outside the gene matches.

This chain connects TRBV18 to TRBJ1-1; unclear D gene. Trimming stripped 2 bases from V and 3 bases from J, with 7 bases between. Per the germline V gene, CDR1 is KGHSH and CDR2 is LQKENI. CDR3 length equals 13 residues. The DNA of the CDR3 is TGTGCCAGCTCACCAAACTCCGACACTGAAGCTTTCTTT. Its protein is CASSPNSDTEAFF.

The V and J genes are TRBV7-2 and TRBJ2-3, with 8 bases that match TRBD2. Trimming cost V 5 bases and J 0 bases; bases outside gene matches: 4. CDR3 size: 15 residues. Germline CDR1 reads SGHTA; CDR2 reads FQGNSA. The chain's CDR3 is CASSTSGLSTDTQYF. The CDR3 nucleotides are TGTGCCAGCAGCACTAGCGGCCTGAGCACAGATACGCAGTATTTT.

This clone came up a few times. This sequence joins TRBV6-5 and TRBJ1-6; 7 positions agree with TRBD1. The ends lost 0 bases at V and 8 bases at J; junction bases unmatched: 7. This CDR3 comprises 16 residues. CDR1 and CDR2 from the germline V gene are MNHEY and SVGAGI. The CDR3 nucleotides read TGTGCCAGCAGTTACTCGAAACGGCAGGGGGATTCACCCCTCCACTTT. As protein: CASSYSKRQGDSPLHF.

The chain joins TRBV15 to TRBJ1-1; 7 bases fit TRBD1. Germline V gene sequence: CDR1 LNHNV, CDR2 YYDKDF (reference sequence). The ends lost 3 bases at V and 5 bases at J; junction bases unmatched: 3. This CDR3 spans 13 amino acids. The chain's CDR3 is CATSSTGVTEAFF. In DNA, the CDR3 is TGTGCCACCAGCAGCACAGGGGTGACTGAAGCTTTCTTT. Combining the CDR3 with reference TRBV15 and TRBJ1-1 gives the whole variable domain DAMVIQNPRYQVTQFGKPVTLSCSQTLNHNVMYWYQQKSSQAPKLLFHYYDKDFNNEADTPDNFQSRRPNTSFCFLDIRSPGLGDTAMYLCATSSTGVTEAFFGQGTRLTVV.

This clone has a single count. This rearrangement joins TRBV3-1 (or the pseudogene TRBV3-2) to TRBJ1-1; 9 nucleotides agree with TRBD1. CDR1 LGHDT and CDR2 YNNKEL come from the germline V gene (reference sequence). V gave up 5 bases and J gave up 4 bases; unmatched junction bases: 11. The CDR3 is made up of 16 amino acids. The CDR3 DNA reads as TGTGCCAGCAGCACCTGGACAGGGGTAGGGGGCACTGAAGCTTTCTTT. Its translation is CASSTWTGVGGTEAFF.

The V gene is TRBV13, the J gene TRBJ1-6, with 8 bases fitting TRBD1. Germline V gives CDR1 PRHDT, CDR2 FYEKMQ (reference sequence). Losses at the gene ends were 0 bases for V and 9 bases for J; bases not matched to a gene: 10. The CDR3 length is 17 residues. The chain's CDR3 is CASSLGTDRGKSSPLHF. In DNA, the CDR3 is TGTGCCAGCAGCTTAGGCACCGACAGGGGAAAGAGTTCACCCCTCCACTTT.

The gene calls are TRBV5-4 and TRBJ2-2; D not certain. CDR3 size: 13 residues. The germline V gene encodes CDR1 SGHNT and CDR2 YYREEE (reference sequence). V was cut by 0 bases and J by 6 bases, with 6 bases left in between. CDR3 nucleotides: TGTGCCAGCAGCTTGGCCGCGCCCGGGGAGCTGTTTTTT. Encoded protein: CASSLAAPGELFF.

V gene TRBV5-1 combines with J gene TRBJ2-7; tentatively, D is TRBD1 (6 bases). The CDR3 is made up of 15 amino acids. Germline V gives CDR1 SGHRS, CDR2 YFSETQ. Trimming removed 1 base from V and 0 bases from J, with 11 bases in between. As DNA, the CDR3 is TGCGCCAGCAGCTTGAATACAGGGCCCTCCTACGAGCAGTACTTC. Its protein is CASSLNTGPSYEQYF.

The V and J genes are TRBV18 and TRBJ2-3; D may be TRBD2 (6 bases). The germline V and J ends were trimmed by 1 base and 0 bases, with 11 bases remaining between them. The CDR3 has 16 residues. Looked up from germline, CDR1 is KGHSH and CDR2 is LQKENI. The CDR3 here is CASSPRGSGSTDTQYF. For the CDR3, the DNA is TGTGCCAGCTCACCACGGGGTAGCGGTAGCACAGATACGCAGTATTTT. Combining the CDR3 with reference TRBV18 and TRBJ2-3 gives the whole variable domain NAGVMQNPRHLVRRRGQEARLRCSPMKGHSHVYWYRQLPEEGLKFMVYLQKENIIDESGMPKERFSAEFPKEGPSILRIQQVVRGDSAAYFCASSPRGSGSTDTQYFGPGTRLTVL.

This rearrangement joins TRBV19 to TRBJ2-1; 8 bases agree with TRBD2. The CDR3 runs 15 residues. Germline V gives CDR1 LNHDA, CDR2 SQIVND (reference sequence). V shed 10 bases and J 10 bases; nucleotides not matched to a gene: 18. In DNA form, the CDR3 reads TGTGCCACCGGAACGGGGCGGGAGGCCTACGGGGAGCAGTTCTTC. Its translation is CATGTGREAYGEQFF.

This rearrangement joins TRBV2 to TRBJ2-6; 13 bases fit TRBD2. Germline CDR1 is SNHLY and CDR2 is FYNNEI. The CDR3 length is 18 residues. With V trimmed by 5 bases and J by 4 bases, 8 bases remained unmatched. CDR3 in DNA: TGTGCCAGCAGTACTAGCGGGGGGGGCCCCCTCGGGGCCAACGTCCTGACTTTC. Translation gives CASSTSGGGPLGANVLTF. Drawing the rest from reference TRBV2 and TRBJ2-6, the complete variable domain is EPEVTQTPSHQVTQMGQEVILRCVPISNHLYFYWYRQILGQKVEFLVSFYNNEISEKSEIFDDQFSVERPDGSNFTLKIRSTKLEDSAMYFCASSTSGGGPLGANVLTFGAGSRLTVL.

This clone was detected many times. J is TRBJ1-1 and V is TRBV30; 7 nucleotides line up with TRBD1. Germline CDR1 reads GTSNPN; CDR2 reads SVGIG (reference sequence). The CDR3 sequence is 12 residues long. The trim removed 5 bases at V and 5 bases at J, leaving 5 bases unmatched. CDR3 loop: CAWGTARTEAFF. CDR3 coding DNA: TGTGCCTGGGGGACAGCGAGGACTGAAGCTTTCTTT.